These 13 T cell receptor beta chains came from one sample sequenced in a study of spatial heterogeneity in lung cancer. One entry per CDR3 protein, called by TCRdb with MiXCR from the 5' RACE reads. Of about 46,000 distinct CDR3 sequences in the sample, over 9.5% are singletons; the top ten hold roughly 32%. Stated time point: blood at routine non-recurrence follow-up after resection. This specimen was PBMCs, taken at follow-up. The receptors here all came from a male donor with early-stage non-small cell lung cancer.

Remarks on this clonotype: The DNA is omitted, as the CDR3 cannot be located on it reliably, and the CDR3 follows TCRdb's listing. The chain uses TRBV12-3 or TRBV12-4 and TRBJ2-3. From its first to its last residue, the CDR3 has 12 amino acids. CDR3: CASSFLADTQYF.

This clonotype was counted a few times. The rearrangement uses TRBV24-1 and TRBJ2-1; D is unresolved. Germline V gene lookup returns CDR1 KGHDR and CDR2 SFDVKD. This CDR3 is 12 amino acids long. V was trimmed by 9 bases and J by 12 bases, leaving 17 bases between them. Written as DNA, the CDR3 is TGTGCCACCGCCAGCAGACCGGGTCCGCAGTTCTTC. It codes for CATASRPGPQFF.

This clonotype appeared a few times. The J gene is TRBJ2-3, the V gene TRBV27; D may correspond to TRBD1 or TRBD2 (6 bases each). The germline V and J ends were trimmed by 1 base and 7 bases, with 15 bases remaining between them. The CDR3 loop spans 15 amino acids. Germline V gene data show CDR1 as MNHEY and CDR2 as SMNVEV (reference sequence). For the CDR3, the DNA is TGTGCCAGCAGTTTATTGCACCGCGGGACAAATACGCAGTATTTT. Translation: CASSLLHRGTNTQYF.

This clonotype was observed at least ten times. The gene calls are TRBV5-4 and TRBJ1-2; D is unresolved. V lost 4 bases and J 8 bases, leaving 12 bases between the germline ends. The germline gives CDR1 SGHNT, CDR2 YYREEE (reference sequence). The CDR3 covers 12 residues. The CDR3 sequence: CASSPNMVGYTF. CDR3 bases: TGTGCCAGCAGCCCAAACATGGTAGGCTACACCTTC.

This clonotype came up a few times. V is TRBV7-2 and J is TRBJ2-7; 7 bases match TRBD1. CDR1 SGHTA and CDR2 FQGNSA come from the germline V gene. This CDR3 contains 15 residues. V trimming: 3 bases; J trimming: 4 bases; junction bases outside the gene matches: 9. The CDR3 protein is CASSFDPGQRYEQYF. The CDR3 DNA follows: TGTGCCAGCAGCTTCGACCCGGGACAGAGATACGAGCAGTACTTC.

This clonotype was observed a few times. CDR3 amino acids: CAWSPQGGRQTQYF. The DNA for the CDR3 is TGTGCCTGGAGTCCACAGGGGGGTCGGCAGACCCAGTACTTC. This rearrangement joins TRBV30 to TRBJ2-5, with 8 bases fitting TRBD1. The CDR3 length is 14 residues. V lost 2 bases, J lost 6 bases, and 8 bases stayed unmatched. The V gene's germline CDR1 is GTSNPN and CDR2 SVGIG (reference sequence). Full variable domain (rest looked up from reference TRBV30 and TRBJ2-5): SQTIHQWPATLVQPVGSPLSLECTVEGTSNPNLYWYRQAAGRGLQLLFYSVGIGQISSEVPQNLSASRPQDRQFILSSKKLLLSDSGFYLCAWSPQGGRQTQYFGPGTRLLVL.

This clonotype has ten or more counts. The chain is built from TRBV11-1 and TRBJ2-2; the D gene could be TRBD1 or TRBD2 (5 bases each). The CDR3 length is 16 residues. V dropped 5 bases and J dropped 2 bases, with 15 bases sitting between them. Germline V CDR1 and CDR2: SGHAT, FQDESV (reference sequence). CDR3 sequence reads: CASSPAGTSNTGELFF. For the CDR3, the DNA is TGTGCCAGCAGCCCGGCCGGGACGAGCAACACCGGGGAGCTGTTTTTT.

This clonotype was recorded a few times. The chain couples TRBV6-2 or TRBV6-3 to TRBJ1-2; D is undetermined. The V end lost 5 bases, the J end lost 10 bases, and 11 bases lay between the germline ends. Looked up from germline, CDR1 is MNHEY and CDR2 is SVGEGT. The CDR3 covers 11 residues. Here the CDR3 reads CASSGLVAYTF. The DNA for the CDR3 is TGTGCCAGCAGTGGATTAGTTGCCTACACCTTC.

The table lists this clonotype with a few counts. The chain employs TRBV5-1 and TRBJ1-2; 9 bases agree with TRBD1. V gave up 4 bases and J gave up 4 bases; unmatched junction bases: 5. Germline values: CDR1 SGHRS, CDR2 YFSETQ. This CDR3 region has 14 residues. CDR3 sequence (DNA): TGCGCCAGCAGCGCGGGACAGGGAAGCTATGGCTACACCTTC. Protein product: CASSAGQGSYGYTF.

On this clonotype itself: One end of the junction fails to match germline, which may point to a read error. The chain uses TRBV25-1 and TRBJ2-7; D gene ambiguous. Looked up from germline, CDR1 is MGHDK and CDR2 is SYGVNS. The CDR3 loop spans 13 amino acids. In DNA, the CDR3 is TGTGTCAGCAGTGAAACTTGGGCCTACGAGCAGTACTTC. It is translated as CVSSETWAYEQYF.

The V gene is TRBV7-2, the J gene TRBJ2-4; D might be TRBD1 (6 bases). Trimming took off 2 bases at V and 5 bases at J, with 10 bases between the two ends. This CDR3 is 14 amino acids long. Germline V gene sequence: CDR1 SGHTA, CDR2 FQGNSA. The CDR3 protein is CASSLQGFQNIQYF. The CDR3 DNA reads TGTGCCAGCAGCTTACAGGGGTTCCAAAACATTCAGTACTTC. Full variable domain (remainder filled in from reference TRBV7-2 and TRBJ2-4): GAGVSQSPSNKVTEKGKDVELRCDPISGHTALYWYRQSLGQGLEFLIYFQGNSAPDKSGLPSDRFSAERTGGSVSTLTIQRTQQEDSAVYLCASSLQGFQNIQYFGAGTRLSVL.

There are many counts of this clonotype. The chain recombines TRBV6-4 with TRBJ1-6; tentative D call: TRBD1 (5 bases). Trimming left V 4 bases short and J 9 bases short, with 16 bases between. Germline V gene data show CDR1 as MRHNA and CDR2 as SNTAGT. CDR3 length equals 15 residues. CDR3 in DNA: TGTGCCAGCAGTGCGCAGGGAGTGGAGAGTTCACCCCTCCACTTT. This encodes CASSAQGVESSPLHF.

In its sample, this clonotype was seen many times. This chain links TRBV7-9 with TRBJ2-1; D is perhaps TRBD2 (5 bases). The length of the CDR3 is 15 residues. The V end was cut by 5 bases, the J end by 4 bases, with 15 bases between. The germline gives CDR1 SEHNR, CDR2 FQNEAQ (reference sequence). The CDR3 DNA reads as TGTGCCAGCAGCCCGAACCTGAGGGTATACAATGAGCAGTTCTTC. Protein product: CASSPNLRVYNEQFF.